The source of this T cell receptor beta chain is a study of response to subunit inactivated influenza vaccine. Germline V gene lookup returns CDR1 MNHNS and CDR2 SASEGT. The V and J ends lost 6 bases and 2 bases, in that order; junction bases with no gene match: 6. This CDR3 is built from 14 residues. This clonotype occurred a few times. Each CDR3 protein gets one entry after TCRdb re-called the RT-PCR reads with MiXCR. The data contain about 160,000 distinct CDR3 sequences, about a tenth of them singletons. Sequences were derived from non-naive T cells sorted from PBMCs, sampled about 6 weeks after vaccination. The rearrangement links TRBV6-1 to TRBJ1-2; 7 bases match TRBD1. The clonotype was recovered from a man over 45 who received an inactivated influenza vaccine. CDR3 sequence reads: CASSPTGTNYGYTF. CDR3 sequence (DNA): TGTGCCAGCAGCCCGACAGGGACAAACTATGGCTACACCTTC.